Listed here is a single T cell receptor (beta chain). The sample comes from a study of glioma-infiltrating T cells after dendritic cell vaccination. Study-wide context: Dendritic cell vaccine was injected intradermally three times, biweekly.

V dropped 0 bases and J dropped 8 bases, with 19 bases sitting between them. Germline CDR1 MGHRA, CDR2 YSYEKL. The CDR3 sequence is 16 residues long. Measured with immunoSEQ multiplex PCR; TCRdb has only the in-frame clones, and not every one. In the table there are under 70,000 clones, more than 75% of which are singletons. The TCR sequence derives from a human donor with glioblastoma. Material: blood, obtained before dendritic cell vaccination. The chain is built from TRBV4-1 and TRBJ1-2; D is uncertain. As DNA, the CDR3 is TGCGCCAGCAGCCAAGATAGGGAGACCATACCTTGGGGCTACACCTTC. Residues: CASSQDRETIPWGYTF.